A selection of T cell receptor beta chains follows, all from one sample in a study of T-cell memory formation after mild COVID-19. In TCRdb, the 5' RACE reads were re-called with MiXCR into one record per CDR3 protein. Among 95,000 to 120,000 distinct CDR3 sequences listed, about a fifth were seen once. The sample taken for sequencing was PBMCs or a T cell subset sorted from them (not recorded which). The receptors originated from a man aged 18 to 35 who had mild COVID-19 (a few samples of this study predate the infection). Cell type and time point are not known. Both conserved end residues are part of each CDR3. A D gene is named only where the DNA matches it firmly. Clone size, where shown, is once, few, many, or a class for clones that have expanded.

TRBJ2-1,-,TRBV6-5,-,CASSYRRSGGLWEQFF,TGTGCCAGCAGTTACAGACGGTCGGGGGGCCTTTGGGAGCAGTTCTTC
TRBJ2-3,-,TRBV6-2/TRBV6-3,TRBD1,CASSYTGAADTQYF,TGTGCCAGCAGTTACACAGGGGCGGCAGATACGCAGTATTTT
TRBJ1-1,-,TRBV20-1,TRBD1,CSARDRQGAQVHTEAFF,TGCAGTGCTAGAGATCGCCAGGGGGCGCAGGTGCACACTGAAGCTTTCTTT
TRBJ1-2,-,TRBV7-2,-,CASSPTGKLYGYTF,TGTGCCAGCAGCCCAACAGGAAAACTCTATGGCTACACCTTC
TRBJ2-1,few,TRBV20-1,-,CSAIERGRPYNEQFF,TGCAGTGCCATAGAACGGGGCCGCCCTTACAATGAGCAGTTCTTC
TRBJ2-3,few,TRBV7-2,-,CASSLAGHRDTQYF,TGTGCCAGCAGCTTAGCGGGGCACCGGGATACGCAGTATTTT
TRBJ1-1,-,TRBV7-9,TRBD1,CASSLVDRAAPNTEAFF,TGTGCCAGCAGCTTGGTCGACAGGGCGGCACCTAACACTGAAGCTTTCTTT
TRBJ2-3,few,TRBV12-3/TRBV12-4,TRBD2,CASSWGGSRDTQYF,TGTGCCAGCAGTTGGGGGGGTAGTAGAGATACGCAGTATTTT
TRBJ2-5,-,TRBV6-4,TRBD2,CASSGTSGGQETQYF,TGTGCCAGCAGTGGGACTAGCGGGGGCCAAGAGACCCAGTACTTC
TRBJ2-3,many,TRBV5-1,-,CASSLAGSTDTQYF,TGTGCCAGCAGCTTAGCAGGGAGCACAGATACGCAGTATTTT
TRBJ2-1,-,TRBV6-2/TRBV6-3,-,CASSYSLGWNEQFF,TGTGCCAGCAGTTACTCGCTTGGCTGGAATGAGCAGTTCTTC
TRBJ2-6,-,TRBV29-1,-,CSVEGTGANVLTF,TGCAGCGTGGAGGGTACTGGGGCCAACGTCCTGACTTTC
TRBJ2-1,-,TRBV27,-,CASKRLTAFEQFF,TGTGCCAGCAAGAGACTAACCGCGTTTGAGCAGTTCTTC
TRBJ2-7,few,TRBV4-1,TRBD1,CASSKGTAGTYEQYF,TGCGCCAGCAGCAAGGGGACAGCTGGCACCTACGAGCAGTACTTC
TRBJ2-2,-,TRBV7-2,TRBD1,CASSLIRRTGGSGELFF,TGTGCCAGCAGCTTAATACGCAGGACAGGGGGCTCCGGGGAGCTGTTTTTT
TRBJ1-1,-,TRBV7-9,-,CASTIDNRNTEAFF,TGTGCCAGCACCATTGACAATAGGAACACTGAAGCTTTCTTT
TRBJ2-3,-,TRBV6-4,TRBD1,CASSDSGGQGPDTQYF,TGTGCCAGCAGTGACTCGGGGGGACAGGGGCCAGATACGCAGTATTTT
TRBJ2-1,-,TRBV7-2,-,CASSLARGYNEQFF,TGTGCCAGCAGCTTAGCTAGGGGTTACAATGAGCAGTTCTTC
TRBJ1-2,few,TRBV10-2,TRBD1,CASISGGTGYGYTF,TGCGCCAGCATATCAGGGGGCACCGGCTATGGCTACACCTTC
TRBJ2-2,-,TRBV7-2,-,CASSWGPYTGELFF,TGTGCCAGCAGCTGGGGACCTTACACCGGGGAGCTGTTTTTT
TRBJ2-7,few,TRBV7-2,TRBD2,CASSPSGTYEQYF,TGTGCCAGCAGCCCGAGCGGGACCTACGAGCAGTACTTC
TRBJ1-5,-,TRBV20-1,-,CSARDLGQPQHF,TGCAGTGCTAGAGATCTGGGACAGCCCCAGCATTTT
TRBJ2-1,many,TRBV5-1,TRBD1,CASSLAEGQLGNEQFF,TGCGCCAGCAGCTTGGCCGAGGGACAGTTAGGGAATGAGCAGTTCTTC
TRBJ2-1,few,TRBV29-1,TRBD2,CSVDRTSEYNEQFF,TGCAGCGTTGACCGGACTAGCGAGTACAATGAGCAGTTCTTC
TRBJ2-5,few,TRBV12-3/TRBV12-4,-,CAIYPSSGPRQETQYF,TGTGCCATCTACCCTTCCTCCGGACCCAGACAAGAGACCCAGTACTTC
TRBJ2-1,-,TRBV20-1,-,CSALPLSSYNEQFF,TGCAGTGCTCTACCCCTGAGCTCCTACAATGAGCAGTTCTTC
TRBJ2-2,few,TRBV6-6,TRBD2,CASSPGLAGFTGELFF,TGTGCCAGCAGCCCGGGACTAGCGGGGTTCACCGGGGAGCTGTTTTTT
TRBJ2-7,-,TRBV7-9,TRBD1,CASSSDRGWNEQYF,TGTGCCAGCAGCTCGGACAGGGGATGGAACGAGCAGTACTTC